Listed here are 15 T cell receptor beta chains from one sample, sequenced in a study of T cells after yellow fever vaccination. Each CDR3 protein gets one entry after TCRdb re-called the 5' RACE reads with MiXCR. The top ten hold 30% to 45% of the sample, which has about 63,000 distinct CDR3 sequences, approximately 7% seen once. The sequencing used CD8+ T cells sorted from PBMCs, collected 15 days after the yellow fever booster vaccination. These TCRs come from a man aged 30 to 45 who received the YFV17D yellow fever vaccine.

Concerning this clonotype: This may come from a read error, since a much larger clone is one base off. This sequence joins TRBV29-1 and TRBJ2-7; D gene uncertain. This CDR3 is 12 amino acids long. Germline V gene data show CDR1 as SQVTM and CDR2 as ANQGSEA. V dropped 6 bases and J dropped 7 bases, with 16 bases sitting between them. CDR3 protein: CSVLDLRWEQYF. The CDR3 bases are TGCAGCGTCCTGGATTTACGGTGGGAGCAGTACTTC.

This clonotype was found many times. The chain is built from TRBV5-8 and TRBJ2-5, with no clear D. The CDR3 sequence is 15 residues long. The germline V and J ends were trimmed by 0 bases and 5 bases, with 14 bases remaining between them. Germline assignment: CDR1 SGHTS and CDR2 YDEGEE. The CDR3 loop is CASSLEQGLVETQYF. CDR3 nucleotide sequence: TGTGCCAGCAGCTTGGAACAAGGCTTGGTCGAGACCCAGTACTTC.

This clonotype was seen only a few times. The gene calls are TRBV5-6 and TRBJ2-3; no definite D call. V was clipped by 3 bases and J by 5 bases, with 10 bases between them. CDR3 length: 13 amino acids. From germline, CDR1 is SGHDT and CDR2 YYEEEE. CDR3 amino acids: CASSSDSGDTQYF. For the CDR3, the DNA is TGTGCCAGCAGCTCTGATTCAGGAGATACGCAGTATTTT.

Many counts were recorded for this clonotype. V gene TRBV29-1 combines with J gene TRBJ2-7; TRBD2 is a possible D gene (5 bases). The CDR3 sequence is 12 residues long. Trimming stripped 7 bases from V and 2 bases from J, with 12 bases between. From germline, CDR1 is SQVTM and CDR2 ANQGSEA. In DNA form, the CDR3 reads TGCAGCGCTCGCGACGGGACCTACGAGCAGTACTTC. It codes for CSARDGTYEQYF.

Many counts were recorded for this clonotype. The chain uses TRBV4-1 and TRBJ2-7; D remains ambiguous. Germline lookup yields CDR1 MGHRA and CDR2 YSYEKL. V was shortened by 1 base and J by 4 bases, with 14 bases between the two germline ends. The CDR3 spans 15 residues. The CDR3 protein is CASSQVSQPEYEQYF. DNA for the CDR3: TGCGCCAGCAGCCAAGTTTCACAGCCGGAATACGAGCAGTACTTC.

This clonotype was recorded many times. This chain links TRBV12-5 with TRBJ2-1; D is unresolved. V was cut by 2 bases and J by 7 bases, with 6 bases left in between. This CDR3 has 12 residues. The germline V gene encodes CDR1 LGHNT and CDR2 FRNRAP. The CDR3 loop is CASGLRVNEQFF. The CDR3 region has the DNA TGTGCTAGTGGTTTGAGGGTGAATGAGCAGTTCTTC.

On this clonotype: A much larger clone is a single base away; this may be a read error. V is TRBV24-1 and J is TRBJ2-4, with D tentatively TRBD1 (5 bases). CDR1 is KGHDR and CDR2 is SFDVKD in the germline V gene. The CDR3 totals 12 residues. Trimming removed 7 bases from V and 5 bases from J, with 8 bases in between. The CDR3 coding sequence is TGTGCCACCAGGAAAGGGGAAAACATTCAGTACTTC. Its protein is CATRKGENIQYF.

This clonotype was detected ten times or more. The V gene is TRBV5-1, the J gene TRBJ1-4; perhaps TRBD1 as D (5 bases). Germline loops: CDR1 SGHRS, CDR2 YFSETQ. V lost 0 bases to trimming and J lost 7 bases, with 13 bases between them. The CDR3 totals 15 residues. This CDR3 reads CASSLASGDPEKLFF. In DNA, the CDR3 is TGCGCCAGCAGCTTGGCTTCGGGGGATCCTGAAAAACTGTTTTTT.

The sample holds many counts of this clonotype. V gene TRBV7-2 combines with J gene TRBJ2-1; D possibly corresponds to TRBD1 (5 bases). CDR1 and CDR2 from the germline V gene are SGHTA and FQGNSA. This CDR3 comprises 17 residues. Between the trimmed V and J ends, which lost 5 bases and 0 bases, there was a span of 17 bases. As DNA, the CDR3 is TGTGCCAGCAGCCCAGTTGGGGCGGTGAGCTCCTACAATGAGCAGTTCTTC. Its translation is CASSPVGAVSSYNEQFF.

About this clonotype itself: Being one base from a much bigger clone, this may be a read error. The chain is built from TRBV12-3 or TRBV12-4 and TRBJ2-3; possible D gene TRBD2, 5 bases. CDR3 length: 12 residues. The CDR3 nucleotides read TGTGTCAGCACCATCGGGGCAGATACGCAGTATTTT. Its protein product is CVSTIGADTQYF.

In this sample, this clonotype turned up many times. The gene calls are TRBV6-5 and TRBJ2-3, with 14 bases fitting TRBD2. J lost 1 base, V lost 2 bases, and 8 bases had no gene match. CDR3 length: 19 residues. Germline CDR1 MNHEY, CDR2 SVGAGI. CDR3: CASSYRHPGLAGGTDTQYF. Written as DNA, the CDR3 is TGTGCCAGCAGTTACCGGCACCCGGGACTAGCGGGGGGCACAGATACGCAGTATTTT.

This clonotype was counted many times. The chain combines TRBV18 with TRBJ2-5; D is possibly TRBD2 (5 bases). The CDR3 loop spans 16 amino acids. The germline V and J ends were trimmed by 3 bases and 6 bases, with 20 bases remaining between them. Germline V gene data show CDR1 as KGHSH and CDR2 as LQKENI. This chain's CDR3 is CASSPSSSWEWQTQYF. The CDR3 nucleotides read TGTGCCAGCTCACCGTCATCGTCGTGGGAGTGGCAGACCCAGTACTTC.

The sample holds many counts of this clonotype. This sequence joins TRBV12-3 or TRBV12-4 and TRBJ2-2, with 8 nucleotides matching TRBD2. This CDR3 contains 13 residues. Trimming at V came to 8 bases and at J to 11 bases, leaving 10 bases not matched to a gene. The CDR3 sequence is CASLLAGNGELFF. CDR3 DNA sequence: TGTGCCAGCCTTTTAGCGGGAAACGGAGAGCTGTTTTTT.

This clonotype was found many times. The chain combines TRBV12-3 or TRBV12-4 with TRBJ1-1; D is possibly TRBD1 (5 bases). Trimming pared 5 bases from V and 6 bases from J, leaving 16 bases between. The CDR3 has 14 residues. The CDR3 bases are TGTGCCAGCAGTCTGCTCGGGGGTAGCGCTGAAGCTTTCTTT. The encoded protein is CASSLLGGSAEAFF.

The sample holds many counts of this clonotype. The rearrangement joins TRBV11-2 to TRBJ2-5; D gene uncertain. CDR1 and CDR2 (germline): SGHAT, FQNNGV. The CDR3 consists of 13 residues. V was cut by 2 bases and J by 4 bases, with 8 bases left in between. The CDR3 region is CASSLWGGETQYF. CDR3 sequence (DNA): TGTGCCAGCAGCTTATGGGGTGGAGAGACCCAGTACTTC.